The rows below give T cell receptor beta chains drawn from one sample of a study of early T cells in non-severe SARS-CoV-2 infection. A single record per CDR3 protein comes from TCRdb applying MiXCR to the 5' RACE reads. The sample lists 25,000 to 35,000 distinct CDR3 sequences, more than 5% occurring once. Sequencing was performed on whole blood. Receptor source: an adult who was a healthcare worker with PCR-confirmed SARS-CoV-2 infection or an uninfected control (not recorded which). Each CDR3 is given with its conserved first and last residue. The order of the fields is clone size, V gene, D gene, J gene, CDR3 length, CDR3 DNA, CDR3 protein. The D gene is left open where the match is weak. Clone size is stated in some rows and not others, as once, few, many or a class when expanded.

many	TRBV4-3	NA	TRBJ2-1	14	TGCGCCAGCAGCCAAGTAGCCACCCACAATGAGCAGTTCTTC	CASSQVATHNEQFF
NA	TRBV18	TRBD1	TRBJ1-1	16	TGTGCCAGCTCACAAGGGACAGGGGGCGCGAGGACTGAAGCTTTCTTT	CASSQGTGGARTEAFF
many	TRBV12-3/TRBV12-4	NA	TRBJ1-3	13	TGTGCCAGCACCCCGGGGTTTGGAAACACCATATATTTT	CASTPGFGNTIYF
NA	TRBV5-1	NA	TRBJ2-3	13	TGCGCCAGCAGCTTCGACAGCACAGATACGCAGTATTTT	CASSFDSTDTQYF
few	TRBV3-1	NA	TRBJ2-7	14	TGTGCCAGCAGCCAAGGCCTAGCGCAGTACGAGCAGTACTTC	CASSQGLAQYEQYF
few	TRBV15	TRBD2	TRBJ2-1	16	TGTGCCACCAGCAACCCCCTAGCGGTCTTCGACAATGAGCAGTTCTTC	CATSNPLAVFDNEQFF
many	TRBV20-1	NA	TRBJ2-7	11	TGCAGTGCTAGTACGGCCGGGGGGCAGTACTTC	CSASTAGGQYF
NA	TRBV2	TRBD1	TRBJ2-1	13	TGTGCCGTCCGGGACAGGGGCTACAATGAGCAGTTCTTC	CAVRDRGYNEQFF
NA	TRBV2	NA	TRBJ1-1	15	TGTGCCAGCAGTACAGGACAGCACAAGAACACTGAAGCTTTCTTT	CASSTGQHKNTEAFF
many	TRBV20-1	TRBD2	TRBJ2-1	15	TGCAGTGTCTCCAAGACTAGCGGGAGAATGCATGAGCAGTTCTTC	CSVSKTSGRMHEQFF
many	TRBV12-3/TRBV12-4	NA	TRBJ2-6	16	TGTGCCAGCAGTTTAGTAGGGGCGCAAGGGGCCAACGTCCTGACTTTC	CASSLVGAQGANVLTF
many	TRBV7-8	TRBD2	TRBJ2-5	16	TGTGCCAGCAGCCGTCGGTCGGGGGGACCCGAAGAGACCCAGTACTTC	CASSRRSGGPEETQYF
NA	TRBV18	NA	TRBJ1-2	15	TGTGCCAGCTCACCGGAACCGAACAGGAACTATGGCTACACCTTC	CASSPEPNRNYGYTF
many	TRBV14	NA	TRBJ2-2	15	TGTGCCAGCAGCCAAGGATCCCATCGCCCCGGGGAGCTGTTTTTT	CASSQGSHRPGELFF
few	TRBV3-1	TRBD1	TRBJ2-5	15	TGTGCCAGCAGCCAAGATTTGACAGGGGGAGGGACCCAGTACTTC	CASSQDLTGGGTQYF
few	TRBV7-9	NA	TRBJ2-3	17	TGTGCCAGCAGCTTAGGGTGGGACCGGTCCGGCACAGATACGCAGTATTTT	CASSLGWDRSGTDTQYF
few	TRBV5-1	NA	TRBJ2-5	12	TGCGCCAGCAGCTTGGAGGAAGAGACCCAGTACTTC	CASSLEEETQYF
NA	TRBV20-1	TRBD2	TRBJ2-2	18	TGCAGTGCTCAACCGGGGGCGGGAGGCTACCCGAACACCGGGGAGCTGTTTTTT	CSAQPGAGGYPNTGELFF
many	TRBV5-1	TRBD1	TRBJ2-7	14	TGCGCCAGCAGCTTTCGACAGGGGCCCTACGAGCAGTACTTC	CASSFRQGPYEQYF
many	TRBV4-2	TRBD1	TRBJ2-3	12	TGTGCCAGCAGCCCTGGACAGGCCTGGGTGTATTTT	CASSPGQAWVYF
many	TRBV30	NA	TRBJ1-5	17	TGTGCCTGGAGAACCAAAGGTGGGGCGTTTGTCAATCAGCCCCAGCATTTT	CAWRTKGGAFVNQPQHF
many	TRBV11-2	NA	TRBJ2-7	17	TGTGCCAGCACCCCTCTCCTAGGCAGGCAAGTCCCGGACGAGCAGTACTTC	CASTPLLGRQVPDEQYF
many	TRBV5-1	NA	TRBJ2-7	12	TGCGCCAGCAGCTTGGCCCCCAACGAGCAGTACTTC	CASSLAPNEQYF
many	TRBV12-3/TRBV12-4	NA	TRBJ1-4	15	NA	CASSTSTGGGEKLFF
few	TRBV6-5	NA	TRBJ2-2	16	TGTGCCAGCAGTAAAGTTCCTGGGTCCGAGGTCGGGGAGCTGTTTTTT	CASSKVPGSEVGELFF
medium-sized	TRBV6-2/TRBV6-3	NA	TRBJ2-1	15	TGTGCCAGCAGTTACGAGGCAGGGGCCTACAATGAGCAGTTCTTC	CASSYEAGAYNEQFF
NA	TRBV27	TRBD1	TRBJ1-3	17	TGTGCCAGCAGTACGTCCCGGGACAGGGGCTCTGGAAACACCATATATTTT	CASSTSRDRGSGNTIYF
many	TRBV6-2/TRBV6-3	TRBD2	TRBJ2-1	16	TGTGCCAGCAGACCCCTAGCGGGAGTGACCTACAATGAGCAGTTCTTC	CASRPLAGVTYNEQFF
few	TRBV6-5	NA	TRBJ2-7	13	TGTGCCAGCAGTTACTCTAGCGTCTACGAGCAGTACTTC	CASSYSSVYEQYF
many	TRBV30	NA	TRBJ2-1	15	TGTGCCTGGAGCGCCAACCTAGCGAGAAACAATGAGCAGTTCTTC	CAWSANLARNNEQFF
many	TRBV5-1	NA	TRBJ2-1	14	TGCGCCAGCAGCTTGGCCGGGGAAGGGTCTGAGCAGTTCTTC	CASSLAGEGSEQFF
few	TRBV2	TRBD1	TRBJ1-1	12	TGTGCCAGCAGGGACAGGGTCACTGAAGCTTTCTTT	CASRDRVTEAFF